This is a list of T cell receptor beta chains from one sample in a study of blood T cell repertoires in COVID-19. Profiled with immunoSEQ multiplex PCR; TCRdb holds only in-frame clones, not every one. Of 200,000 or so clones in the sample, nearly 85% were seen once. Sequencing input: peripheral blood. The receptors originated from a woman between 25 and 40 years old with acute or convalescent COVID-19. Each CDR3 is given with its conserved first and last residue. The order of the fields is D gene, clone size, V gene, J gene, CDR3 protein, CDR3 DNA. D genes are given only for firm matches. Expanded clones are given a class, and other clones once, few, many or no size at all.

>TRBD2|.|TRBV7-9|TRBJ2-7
CASSHGLAGYEQYF
TGTGCCAGCAGCCACGGACTAGCGGGGTACGAGCAGTACTTC
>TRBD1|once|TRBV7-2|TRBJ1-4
CASRRQQGARLNEKLFF
TGTGCCAGCAGGCGACAACAGGGGGCGCGTTTAAATGAAAAACTGTTTTTT
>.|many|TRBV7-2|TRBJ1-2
CASSDRSYGYTF
TGTGCCAGCAGTGACAGATCCTATGGCTACACCTTC
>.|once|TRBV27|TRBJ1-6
CASSPLNRRGNSPLHF
TGTGCCAGCAGTCCCTTAAACCGGAGGGGTAATTCACCCCTCCACTTT
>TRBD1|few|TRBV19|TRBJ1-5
CASSILQGVRQPQHF
TGTGCCAGTAGTATACTGCAGGGGGTAAGGCAGCCCCAGCATTTT
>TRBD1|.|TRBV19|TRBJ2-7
CASNPQGAGEQYF
TGTGCCAGTAATCCACAGGGGGCTGGAGAGCAGTACTTC
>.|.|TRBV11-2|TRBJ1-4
CASSPGRGYGEKLFF
TGTGCCAGCAGCCCAGGAAGGGGTTATGGCGAAAAACTGTTTTTT
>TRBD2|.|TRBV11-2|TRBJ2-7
CASSLGPGGAYEQYF
TGTGCCAGCAGCTTAGGGCCGGGGGGGGCTTACGAGCAGTACTTC
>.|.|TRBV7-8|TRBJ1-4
CASSPIVEKLFF
TGTGCCAGCAGCCCAATTGTGGAAAAACTGTTTTTT
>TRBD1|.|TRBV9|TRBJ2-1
CASSIWGQGINEQFF
TGTGCCAGCAGCATTTGGGGACAGGGGATCAATGAGCAGTTCTTC
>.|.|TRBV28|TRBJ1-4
CASSPPLTISTNEKLFF
TGTGCCAGCAGTCCTCCCCTCACTATTTCAACTAATGAAAAACTGTTTTTT
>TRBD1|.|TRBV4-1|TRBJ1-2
CASSQPGQGAGYTF
TGCGCCAGCAGCCAACCCGGACAGGGGGCTGGCTACACCTTC
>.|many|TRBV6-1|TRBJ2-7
CASSEAWGVREQYF
TGTGCCAGCAGTGAAGCATGGGGAGTCAGGGAGCAGTACTTC
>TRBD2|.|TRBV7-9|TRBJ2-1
CASSLVRLAGGPRNEQFF
TGTGCCAGCAGCTTAGTGCGGCTAGCGGGGGGGCCTCGGAATGAGCAGTTCTTC
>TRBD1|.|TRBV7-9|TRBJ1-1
CASSFGAGTGGKAFF
TGTGCCAGCAGCTTTGGGGCTGGGACAGGGGGAAAAGCTTTCTTT
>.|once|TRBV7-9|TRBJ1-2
CASSLANGAGGYTF
TGTGCCAGCAGCTTAGCAAATGGGGCCGGTGGCTACACCTTC
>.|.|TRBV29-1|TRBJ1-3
CSVKAGSGNTIYF
TGCAGCGTTAAAGCAGGGTCTGGAAACACCATATATTTT
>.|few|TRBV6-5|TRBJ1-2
CASSSDIRYGYTF
TGTGCCAGCAGTTCCGATATACGGTATGGCTACACCTTC
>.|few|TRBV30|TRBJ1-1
CAWTRGVEGTEAFF
TGTGCCTGGACTCGGGGGGTGGAGGGGACTGAAGCTTTCTTT